This TCR beta chain was captured by sequencing in a study of graft-versus-host responses after intestinal transplantation. TCRdb's table, derived via immunoSEQ multiplex PCR, lists solely in-frame clones and lacks some. The table has 23,000 or so clones, 33% seen once; the top ten hold roughly 10%. On this clone: It may be a read error: a sequence one base away is much more abundant. The sample contains more than one DNA sequence encoding this CDR3.

Approximately 200,000 CFSE-labeled responder cells were plated with approximately 200,000 irradiated, violet-dye-labeled stimulator cells. Trimming took off 3 bases at V and 5 bases at J, with 13 bases between the two ends. CDR3 length: 15 amino acids. Germline CDR1 reads LGHNA; CDR2 reads YNFKEQ. The material sequenced was alloreactive CD8+ T cells from a mixed lymphocyte reaction culture, taken before intestinal transplant. The subset: CFSE-low proliferating T cells sorted from approximately six-day pre-transplant mixed lymphocyte reaction (GvH or HvG direction). This clonotype was obtained from a human patient who received an intestinal transplant. V usage is TRBV4-2 and J usage is TRBJ1-4; no clear D gene. Written as DNA, the CDR3 is TGTGCCAGCAGCCAGGAATTCGGCGGGAATGAAAAACTGTTTTTT. Its translation is CASSQEFGGNEKLFF.